This is a list of T cell receptor beta chains from one sample in a study of cytomegalovirus exposure and HLA in healthy donors. The method was immunoSEQ multiplex PCR; TCRdb's version includes in-frame clones alone and lacks a portion of them. This sample has more than 120,000 clones; around 85% occur once, and the top ten carry roughly 2.9%. Sequenced sample: PBMCs. These receptors were collected from a woman aged 25 to 39 in good health and CMV-seronegative. The CDR3 runs from the conserved cysteine through the conserved F or W. The D gene is left open where the match is weak. Clone size is not always given. Where it is, it says once, few, many or a class for expanded clones.

v_gene: TRBV30; j_gene: TRBJ2-1; abundance: -; d_gene: -; CDR3nt: TGTGCCTGGACTAGCCAGAGCCCCAATGAGCAGTTCTTC; CDR3aa: CAWTSQSPNEQFF
v_gene: TRBV30; j_gene: TRBJ2-5; abundance: -; d_gene: TRBD1; CDR3nt: TGTGCCTGGACGACCGGACAGGGGGAGACCCAGTACTTC; CDR3aa: CAWTTGQGETQYF
v_gene: TRBV6-5; j_gene: TRBJ1-2; abundance: -; d_gene: TRBD1; CDR3nt: TGTGCCAGCAGTTACACGACAGGGGACGTCTATGGCTACACCTTC; CDR3aa: CASSYTTGDVYGYTF
v_gene: TRBV5-1; j_gene: TRBJ2-2; abundance: -; d_gene: TRBD1; CDR3nt: TGCGCCAGCAGCGACTGGACAGGGGGCTTCACCGGGGAGCTGTTTTTT; CDR3aa: CASSDWTGGFTGELFF
v_gene: TRBV5-1; j_gene: TRBJ2-7; abundance: -; d_gene: -; CDR3nt: TGCGCCAGCAGTCCCGACGGTTACTACGAGCAGTACTTC; CDR3aa: CASSPDGYYEQYF
v_gene: TRBV18; j_gene: TRBJ1-2; abundance: once; d_gene: -; CDR3nt: TGTGCCAGCTCGGAACTAGGGGGAGCCAACTATGGCTACACCTTC; CDR3aa: CASSELGGANYGYTF
v_gene: TRBV29-1; j_gene: TRBJ2-2; abundance: -; d_gene: TRBD1; CDR3nt: TGCAGCGTTTTTGGGGACAGGGGTGCGCACACCGGGGAGCTGTTTTTT; CDR3aa: CSVFGDRGAHTGELFF
v_gene: TRBV13; j_gene: TRBJ2-7; abundance: -; d_gene: -; CDR3nt: TGTGCCAGCAGCTCCCGACACGCAGCCTCCTACGAGCAGTACTTC; CDR3aa: CASSSRHAASYEQYF
v_gene: TRBV2; j_gene: TRBJ2-7; abundance: -; d_gene: -; CDR3nt: TGTGCCGCCAGCGTGGGTCCGGGAACCTACGAGCAGTACTTC; CDR3aa: CAASVGPGTYEQYF
v_gene: TRBV5-1; j_gene: TRBJ1-1; abundance: -; d_gene: -; CDR3nt: TGCGCCAGCAGCCTTGTGAACACTGAAGCTTTCTTT; CDR3aa: CASSLVNTEAFF
v_gene: TRBV7-3; j_gene: TRBJ2-3; abundance: -; d_gene: TRBD1; CDR3nt: TGTGCCAGCAGCCCGAACCGACAGGGGATGGGGACAGATACGCAGTATTTT; CDR3aa: CASSPNRQGMGTDTQYF
v_gene: TRBV2; j_gene: TRBJ2-2; abundance: few; d_gene: TRBD1; CDR3nt: TGTGCCAGCACGGTCGACAGGGGGATTACCGGGGAGCTGTTTTTT; CDR3aa: CASTVDRGITGELFF
v_gene: TRBV19; j_gene: TRBJ2-7; abundance: few; d_gene: -; CDR3nt: TGTGCCAGTAGTATAGGACAGGCGAAGAGCTACGAGCAGTACTTC; CDR3aa: CASSIGQAKSYEQYF
v_gene: TRBV7-2; j_gene: TRBJ1-5; abundance: -; d_gene: -; CDR3nt: TGTGCCAGCAGCTTGTTCGGGGTTAGCAATCAGCCCCAGCATTTT; CDR3aa: CASSLFGVSNQPQHF
v_gene: TRBV30; j_gene: TRBJ2-3; abundance: -; d_gene: TRBD2; CDR3nt: TGTGCCTGGAGTGGCATACTGGGACTAGCGGGTTTAGATTTGGTTGGAGATACGCAGTATTTT; CDR3aa: CAWSGILGLAGLDLVGDTQYF
v_gene: TRBV30; j_gene: TRBJ1-2; abundance: -; d_gene: -; CDR3nt: TGTGCCGGCTGGGCGGGGGTCGGCGGCTACACCTTC; CDR3aa: CAGWAGVGGYTF
v_gene: TRBV7-2; j_gene: TRBJ2-1; abundance: -; d_gene: TRBD2; CDR3nt: TGTGCCAGCAGCTTTTTGGCGGGAGGGGAGCAGTTCTTC; CDR3aa: CASSFLAGGEQFF
v_gene: TRBV30; j_gene: TRBJ2-2; abundance: -; d_gene: TRBD1; CDR3nt: TGTGCCTGGGGACAGGGGGTGAACACCGGGGAGCTGTTTTTT; CDR3aa: CAWGQGVNTGELFF
v_gene: TRBV28; j_gene: TRBJ2-2; abundance: few; d_gene: TRBD2; CDR3nt: TGTGCCAGCAGGCTCCCTAGCGGGAGGAGGAGCGGGGAGCTGTTTTTT; CDR3aa: CASRLPSGRRSGELFF
v_gene: TRBV5-1; j_gene: TRBJ2-7; abundance: once; d_gene: TRBD1; CDR3nt: TGCGCCAGCAGACCGAGACAGGGGGGACACGAGCAGTACTTC; CDR3aa: CASRPRQGGHEQYF